This record covers a single T cell receptor (beta chain). Its specificity is not known. The data originate from a study of tumor-infiltrating lymphocytes in localized non-small cell lung cancer. Findings of the study overall: IM1 and IM2 tumors showed no difference in T-cell fraction.

Libraries were prepared by immunoSEQ multiplex PCR; TCRdb keeps only in-frame clonotypes and omits some of them. The sample has some 16,000 clones; approximately 49% are singletons. The trim removed 3 bases at V and 5 bases at J, leaving 5 bases unmatched. The CDR3 loop spans 15 amino acids. Per germline, CDR1 MNHEY and CDR2 SMNVEV (reference sequence). Sample: lung tumor tissue. The chain links TRBV27 to TRBJ2-5; 11 nucleotides line up with TRBD1. This sequence originates from a human donor with non-small cell lung cancer. Here the CDR3 reads CASSFGRTGGETQYF. CDR3 in DNA: TGTGCCAGCAGTTTTGGAAGGACAGGGGGCGAGACCCAGTACTTC.